A selection of T cell receptor beta chains follows, all from one sample in a study of blood T cell repertoires in COVID-19. Some clones are missing from TCRdb's copy, which holds only in-frame ones; the method was immunoSEQ multiplex PCR. This table holds about 56,000 clones, less than 90% found once. The specimen sequenced was peripheral blood. The receptor source for this set is a man aged 60 to 75 with COVID-19, enrolled during active disease. CDR3s include the opening cysteine and the closing phenylalanine or tryptophan. The order of the fields is CDR3 protein, CDR3 DNA, D gene, J gene, clone size, V gene. A D gene is named only where the DNA matches it firmly. Clone size is shown for a subset of rows, as once, few, many or a class of expanded clone.

CASSLATSTDTQYF	TGTGCCAGCAGTCTAGCGACTAGCACAGATACGCAGTATTTT	NA	TRBJ2-3	once	TRBV6-5
CASTQGLAGAKQYF	TGTGCCAGCACTCAGGGGCTAGCGGGGGCCAAGCAGTACTTC	TRBD2	TRBJ2-7	NA	TRBV6-6
CASREGLDNEQFF	TGTGCCAGCAGGGAGGGACTAGACAATGAGCAGTTCTTC	TRBD2	TRBJ2-1	NA	TRBV6-5
CASSQDRGGGTEAFF	TGTGCCAGCTCACAAGACCGCGGCGGGGGCACTGAAGCTTTCTTT	NA	TRBJ1-1	NA	TRBV18
CASSFQRADNEQFF	TGTGCCAGTAGTTTCCAGCGGGCGGACAATGAGCAGTTCTTC	NA	TRBJ2-1	NA	TRBV19
CASSHGESGAYNEQFF	TGTGCCAGCAGCCACGGGGAAAGCGGGGCCTACAATGAGCAGTTCTTC	TRBD2	TRBJ2-1	NA	TRBV3-1/TRBV3-2
CASSLVFRTGEQYF	TGTGCCAGCAGCTTAGTTTTTCGTACGGGCGAGCAGTACTTC	NA	TRBJ2-7	many	TRBV11-3
CASSLDRGRYEQYF	TGTGCCAGCAGTCTCGACAGGGGCCGATACGAGCAGTACTTC	TRBD1	TRBJ2-7	NA	TRBV11-1
CASSHPRTGNTEAFF	TGTGCCAGCAGCCATCCCCGGACAGGGAACACTGAAGCTTTCTTT	TRBD1	TRBJ1-1	NA	TRBV3-1/TRBV3-2
CASSSQRGYGYTF	TGTGCCAGCAGCTCACAACGGGGTTATGGCTACACCTTC	NA	TRBJ1-2	NA	TRBV7-2
CASSPTLAGGRTGELFF	TGTGCCAGCTCACCAACCCTAGCGGGGGGACGCACCGGGGAGCTGTTTTTT	TRBD2	TRBJ2-2	NA	TRBV18
CASSPRLTGAETQYF	TGTGCCAGCTCACCACGGTTAACAGGGGCAGAGACCCAGTACTTC	TRBD1	TRBJ2-5	NA	TRBV18
CASSSSGQHTINEQFF	TGTGCCAGCTCATCCTCAGGACAGCACACAATCAATGAGCAGTTCTTC	NA	TRBJ2-1	NA	TRBV18
CASSPDPNEKLFF	TGCGCCAGCAGCCCAGATCCTAATGAAAAACTGTTTTTT	NA	TRBJ1-4	NA	TRBV5-1
CASSFRGNQPQHF	TGTGCCAGCAGTTTTAGGGGGAATCAGCCCCAGCATTTT	NA	TRBJ1-5	NA	TRBV12-3/TRBV12-4
CASSKPGENSPLHF	TGTGCCAGCAGTAAACCGGGGGAAAATTCACCCCTCCACTTT	NA	TRBJ1-6	NA	TRBV28
CASSYRNTEAFF	TGTGCCAGCAGTTACCGGAACACTGAAGCTTTCTTT	NA	TRBJ1-1	NA	TRBV6-5
CASSLSGASLGGPYEQFF	TGTGCCAGCAGCTTAAGTGGTGCTTCTCTGGGGGGGCCATATGAGCAGTTCTTC	NA	TRBJ2-1	NA	TRBV7-3
CASRETGVVTGELFF	TGTGCCAGCAGAGAGACAGGGGTCGTCACCGGGGAGCTGTTTTTT	TRBD1	TRBJ2-2	NA	TRBV9
CASSSPLAGQETQYF	TGTGCCAGCAGTTCCCCACTAGCGGGACAAGAGACCCAGTACTTC	TRBD2	TRBJ2-5	once	TRBV6-5
CASSVGPVREGEKLFF	TGTGCCAGCAGCGTAGGACCGGTCCGGGAGGGGGAAAAACTGTTTTTT	NA	TRBJ1-4	NA	TRBV7-3
CASSPTQDPSYNEQFF	TGTGCCAGCTCACCAACACAGGACCCCTCCTACAATGAGCAGTTCTTC	NA	TRBJ2-1	NA	TRBV18
CASSLASGVFYEQYF	TGTGCCAGCAGCTTAGCCTCAGGGGTGTTCTACGAGCAGTACTTC	NA	TRBJ2-7	NA	TRBV7-6
CASRRGNSPLHF	TGTGCCAGCAGGCGGGGGAATTCACCCCTCCACTTT	NA	TRBJ1-6	NA	TRBV3-1/TRBV3-2
CASSAGVAGGPVEQFF	TGTGCCAGCAGCGCGGGGGTAGCGGGAGGGCCGGTAGAGCAGTTCTTC	TRBD2	TRBJ2-1	NA	TRBV5-4
CASSEILDYEQFF	TGTGCCAGCAGCGAAATACTAGACTATGAGCAGTTCTTC	NA	TRBJ2-1	NA	TRBV4-2